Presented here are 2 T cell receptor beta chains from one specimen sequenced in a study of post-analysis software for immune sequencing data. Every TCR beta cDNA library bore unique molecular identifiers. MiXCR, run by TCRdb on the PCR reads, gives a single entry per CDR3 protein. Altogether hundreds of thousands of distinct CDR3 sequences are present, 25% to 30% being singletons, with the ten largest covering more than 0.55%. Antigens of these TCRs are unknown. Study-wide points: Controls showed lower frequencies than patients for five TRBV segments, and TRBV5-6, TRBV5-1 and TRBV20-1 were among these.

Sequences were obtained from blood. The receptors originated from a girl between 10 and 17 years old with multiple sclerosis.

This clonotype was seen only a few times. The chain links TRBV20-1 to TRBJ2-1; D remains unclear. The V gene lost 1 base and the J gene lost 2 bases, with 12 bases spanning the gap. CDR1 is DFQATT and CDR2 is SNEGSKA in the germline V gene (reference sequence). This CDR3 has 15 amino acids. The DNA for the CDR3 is TGCAGTGCTAGAGGGCAATCCGTGGCCTACAATGAGCAGTTCTTC. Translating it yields CSARGQSVAYNEQFF.

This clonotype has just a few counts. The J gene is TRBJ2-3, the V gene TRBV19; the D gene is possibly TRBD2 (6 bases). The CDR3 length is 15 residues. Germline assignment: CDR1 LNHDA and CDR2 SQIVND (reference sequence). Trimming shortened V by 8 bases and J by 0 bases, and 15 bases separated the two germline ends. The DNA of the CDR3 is TGTGCCAGTCAGCGGAGGGAACCTAGCACAGATACGCAGTATTTT. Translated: CASQRREPSTDTQYF.